These 4 T cell receptor beta chains originate from one sample sequenced in a study of blood T cell repertoires in COVID-19. The method was immunoSEQ multiplex PCR; TCRdb's version includes in-frame clones alone and lacks a portion of them. This table holds about 110,000 clones, more than 70% found once. The source material was peripheral blood. All receptors derive from a man in his forties with active or convalescent COVID-19.

The chain recombines TRBV7-2 with TRBJ2-1, with D maybe TRBD1 (5 bases). The germline V gene encodes CDR1 SGHTA and CDR2 FQGNSA. Trimming took 0 bases from V and 5 from J, leaving 14 bases between them. The CDR3 runs to 16 residues. The CDR3 here is CASSLASQGGNNEQFF. CDR3 DNA sequence: TGTGCCAGCAGCTTAGCGTCCCAGGGCGGAAACAATGAGCAGTTCTTC.

This chain joins TRBV4-2 and TRBJ1-1; 8 bases match TRBD1. CDR1 LGHNA and CDR2 YNFKEQ come from the germline V gene. The V gene end was trimmed by 0 bases and the J gene end by 10 bases; junction bases not matched to a gene: 10. This CDR3 region has 15 residues. DNA of the CDR3: TGTGCCAGCAGCCAAGACGGGGCCAGGGGGCCCCGAGCTTTCTTT. Protein sequence: CASSQDGARGPRAFF.

This sequence joins TRBV28 and TRBJ2-5, with TRBD1 identical over 7 bases. Per germline, CDR1 MDHEN and CDR2 SYDVKM. V was pared by 7 bases and J by 5 bases, with 10 bases of the junction left unmatched. The CDR3 spans 14 residues. The DNA for the CDR3 is TGTGCCAGCAATCCACAGGGGCTGAGGGAGACCCAGTACTTC. Encoded protein: CASNPQGLRETQYF.

The genes are TRBV18 and TRBJ1-2; 7 bases are shared with TRBD1. V lost 4 bases and J lost 5; bases outside the gene matches: 13. The CDR3 length is 16 residues. Germline V lookup: CDR1 KGHSH, CDR2 LQKENI. The DNA of the CDR3 is TGTGCCAGCTCACTAACAGGACAGGAAACTTCTTATGGCTACACCTTC. Translation gives CASSLTGQETSYGYTF.